This T cell receptor (beta chain) was found in a study of spatial heterogeneity in lung cancer. On the study more broadly: Alpha-chain sequences were consistently detected less often than beta-chain sequences. Findings and limits, study-wide: Mutation counts in tumors were tracked by counts of expanded intratumoral alpha and beta TCRs.

The CDR3 loop spans 17 amino acids. The V end lost 1 base, the J end lost 0 bases, and 13 bases lay between the germline ends. Germline values: CDR1 MGHRA, CDR2 YSYEKL. The time point here: sample taken at primary tumor resection. This clonotype was found once. Its antigen is as yet unknown. In a library made to pick up alpha chains, this beta chain is a stray read with a size that means little. TCRdb reprocessed the 5' RACE reads via MiXCR and lists one record per CDR3 protein. The profile shows about 9,200 distinct CDR3 sequences, approximately 53% of them singletons. This clonotype originated in a female donor with early-stage non-small cell lung cancer. Material: lung tumor tissue, obtained at surgery. The chain links TRBV4-1 to TRBJ2-4; D may be TRBD2 (7 bases). CDR3 sequence: CASSQGGREIAKNIQYF. In nucleotides, the CDR3 is TGCGCCAGCAGCCAAGGGGGGCGGGAGATAGCCAAAAACATTCAGTACTTC.